The clone carrying this T cell receptor beta chain was found a few times. Per germline, CDR1 SNHLY and CDR2 FYNNEI. The V gene lost 4 bases and the J gene lost 4 bases, with 11 bases spanning the gap. The CDR3 spans 14 residues. This sample is part of a study of T-cell reconstitution after alpha-beta-depleted transplantation in children. A TCRbeta library incorporating unique molecular identifiers was prepared. TCRdb re-called the PCR reads with MiXCR, one entry per CDR3 protein. The table lists roughly 400,000 distinct CDR3 sequences, approximately 20% of them singletons. This TCR was recovered from a human donor who donated a stem cell graft to a child with acute myeloid leukemia. This chain links TRBV2 with TRBJ2-1; D is undetermined. The source material was PBMCs from the stem cell graft donor, sampled from the stem cell graft. The CDR3 protein is CASSGPLPYNEQFF. The DNA for the CDR3 is TGTGCCAGCAGTGGTCCACTCCCGTACAATGAGCAGTTCTTC.